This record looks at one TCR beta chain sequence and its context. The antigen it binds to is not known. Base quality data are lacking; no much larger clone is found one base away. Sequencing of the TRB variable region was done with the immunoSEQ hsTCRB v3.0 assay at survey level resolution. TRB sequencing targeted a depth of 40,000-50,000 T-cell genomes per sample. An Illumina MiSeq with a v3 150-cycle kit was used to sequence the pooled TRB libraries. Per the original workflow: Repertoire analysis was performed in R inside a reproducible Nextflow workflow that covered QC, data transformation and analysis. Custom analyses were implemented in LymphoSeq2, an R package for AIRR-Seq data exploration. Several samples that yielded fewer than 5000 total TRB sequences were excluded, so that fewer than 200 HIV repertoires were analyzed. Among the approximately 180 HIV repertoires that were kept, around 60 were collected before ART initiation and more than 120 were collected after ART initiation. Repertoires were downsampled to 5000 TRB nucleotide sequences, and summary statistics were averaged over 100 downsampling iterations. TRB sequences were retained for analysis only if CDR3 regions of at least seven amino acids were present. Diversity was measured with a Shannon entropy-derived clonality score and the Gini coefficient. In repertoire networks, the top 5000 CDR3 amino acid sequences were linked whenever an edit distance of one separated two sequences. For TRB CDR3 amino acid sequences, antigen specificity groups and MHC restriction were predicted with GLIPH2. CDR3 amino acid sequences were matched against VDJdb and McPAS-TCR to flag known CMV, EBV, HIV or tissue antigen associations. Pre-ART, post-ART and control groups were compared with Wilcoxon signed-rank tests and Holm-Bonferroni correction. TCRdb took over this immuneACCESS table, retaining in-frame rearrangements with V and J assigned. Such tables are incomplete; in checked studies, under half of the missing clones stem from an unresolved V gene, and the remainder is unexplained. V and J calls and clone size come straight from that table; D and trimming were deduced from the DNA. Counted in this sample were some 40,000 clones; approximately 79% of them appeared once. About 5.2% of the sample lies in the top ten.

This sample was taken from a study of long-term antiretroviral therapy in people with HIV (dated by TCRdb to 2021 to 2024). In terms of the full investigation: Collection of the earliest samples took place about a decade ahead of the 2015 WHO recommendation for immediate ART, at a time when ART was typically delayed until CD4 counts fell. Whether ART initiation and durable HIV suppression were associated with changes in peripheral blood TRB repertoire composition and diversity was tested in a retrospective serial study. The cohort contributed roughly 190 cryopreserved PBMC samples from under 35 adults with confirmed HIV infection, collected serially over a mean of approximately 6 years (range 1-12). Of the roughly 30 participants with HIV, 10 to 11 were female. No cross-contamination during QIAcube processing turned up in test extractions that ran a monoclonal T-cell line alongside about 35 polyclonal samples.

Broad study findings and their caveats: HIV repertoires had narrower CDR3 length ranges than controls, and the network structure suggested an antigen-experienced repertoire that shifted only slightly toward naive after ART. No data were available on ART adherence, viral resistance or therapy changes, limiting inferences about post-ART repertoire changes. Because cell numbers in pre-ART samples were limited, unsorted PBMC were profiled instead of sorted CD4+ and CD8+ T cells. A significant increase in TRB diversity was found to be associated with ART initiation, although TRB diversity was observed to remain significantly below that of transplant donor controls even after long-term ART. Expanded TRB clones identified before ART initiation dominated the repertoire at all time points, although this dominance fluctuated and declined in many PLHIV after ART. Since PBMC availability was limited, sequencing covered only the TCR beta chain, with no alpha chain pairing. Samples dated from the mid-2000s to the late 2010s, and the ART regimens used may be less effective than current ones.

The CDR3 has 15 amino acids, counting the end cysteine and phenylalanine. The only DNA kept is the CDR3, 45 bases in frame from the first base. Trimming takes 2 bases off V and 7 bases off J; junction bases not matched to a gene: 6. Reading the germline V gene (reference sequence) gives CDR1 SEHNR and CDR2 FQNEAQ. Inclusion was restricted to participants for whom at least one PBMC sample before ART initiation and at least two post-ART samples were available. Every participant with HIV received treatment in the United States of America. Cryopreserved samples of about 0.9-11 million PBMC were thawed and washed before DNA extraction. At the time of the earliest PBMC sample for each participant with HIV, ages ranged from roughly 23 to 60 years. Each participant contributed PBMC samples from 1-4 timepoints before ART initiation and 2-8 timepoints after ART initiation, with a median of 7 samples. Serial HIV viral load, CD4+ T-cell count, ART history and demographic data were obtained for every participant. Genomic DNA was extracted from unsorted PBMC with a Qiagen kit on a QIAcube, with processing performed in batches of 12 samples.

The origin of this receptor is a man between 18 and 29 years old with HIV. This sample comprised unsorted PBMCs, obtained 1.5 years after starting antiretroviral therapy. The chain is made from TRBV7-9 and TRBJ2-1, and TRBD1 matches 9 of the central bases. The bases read TGTGCCAGCAGCTTAAATCCGGGACAGGGTAATGAGCAGTTCTTC. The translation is CASSLNPGQGNEQFF.